This T cell receptor (beta chain) was captured by sequencing in a study of blood T cells in healthy people across ages. Study-level points and caveats: Conclusively comparing naive with antigen-experienced cells was impossible with unsorted PBMCs. Total diversity from one million sequenced T cells was likely underestimated.

With a J-beta primer mix and a sample-barcoded 5' primer, a second PCR ran about 7 to 11 cycles. TCRdb recomputed calls from the 5' RACE reads with MiXCR, one row per CDR3 protein. There are some 1.8 million distinct CDR3 sequences in the sample; about two fifths occur only once, and more than 20% lies in the top ten. This clonotype was observed a handful of times. Its target is not known. The clonotype was recovered from a human donor in good health. The sample taken for sequencing was blood.

This CDR3 reads CSVDFNGQPNYGYTF. In DNA form, the CDR3 reads TGCAGCGTTGATTTTAATGGACAGCCCAACTATGGCTACACCTTC. The V gene is TRBV29-1, the J gene TRBJ1-2, with D perhaps TRBD1 (6 bases). In germline, CDR1 is SQVTM, CDR2 ANQGSEA. V was pared by 3 bases and J by 2 bases, with 16 bases between. The CDR3 contains 15 residues.